This T cell receptor beta chain came from a study of T cells in Graves' hyperthyroidism and ophthalmopathy. Overall study context: Prior to any treatment, at the point of initial diagnosis, peripheral blood was collected. Study-wide points: The model forecast ophthalmopathy, anticipating it by a median roughly 6 months before onset.

This clonotype came up many times. What it binds is unknown. The TCR beta CDR3 regions underwent amplification using RNA transcripts as the source. The HTBI primer set was used in a first-round RT-PCR of the TCR CDR3. TCRdb re-derived calls from the multiplex PCR reads in MiXCR, one entry per CDR3 protein. The sample contains about 720,000 distinct CDR3 sequences, around a sixth of which appear only once. Exclusion of a patient resulted from uncontrolled infection, other autoimmune disease, pregnancy or lactation. V lost 0 bases, J lost 6 bases, and 4 bases stayed unmatched. The CDR3 is made up of 15 amino acids. CDR1 is SGHRS, CDR2 YFSETQ, per germline.

The sequenced material came from blood. The receptor was derived from a woman aged 50 to 65 with Graves' hyperthyroidism that later progressed to Graves' ophthalmopathy. J is TRBJ1-5 and V is TRBV5-1; 9 positions agree with TRBD1. CDR3 bases: TGCGCCAGCAGCTTGGGGACAGGGGCGGGTCAGCCCCAGCATTTT. Protein: CASSLGTGAGQPQHF.